This T cell receptor (beta chain) was obtained from a study of glioma-infiltrating T cells. Amplification of TCR alpha and beta CDR3 regions from RNA used iRepertoire nested multiplex PCR. MiXCR, applied by TCRdb to the multiplex PCR reads, yields one record per CDR3 protein. The repertoire holds around 140,000 distinct CDR3 sequences, with roughly two fifths as singletons. The V end was cut by 2 bases, the J end by 6 bases, with 9 bases between. Germline values: CDR1 MDHEN, CDR2 SYDVKM. The CDR3 has 13 amino acids. The sequencing input was glioma tissue, nonneoplastic brain tissue, or PBMCs (not recorded which). V is TRBV28 and J is TRBJ2-3; D remains ambiguous. The receptor's source is a human donor with low-grade glioma or glioblastoma, undergoing nonglioma brain surgery, or in good health (not recorded which). Here the CDR3 reads CASSLPAPDTQYF. As DNA, the CDR3 is TGTGCCAGCAGTTTACCTGCCCCCGATACGCAGTATTTT.